Below, 2 T cell receptor beta chains from the same sample are listed, as sequenced in a study of T cells in Graves' hyperthyroidism and ophthalmopathy. Researchers amplified the TCR beta CDR3 regions from RNA transcripts. First-round RT-PCR with HTBI primers amplified the TCR CDR3 region. TCRdb used MiXCR to reprocess the multiplex PCR reads, holding one entry per CDR3 protein. The sample has around 370,000 distinct CDR3 sequences, under 20% seen once. Sequencing was carried out using blood. All receptors derive from a young man with Graves' ophthalmopathy.

This clonotype was detected only a few times. J is TRBJ2-5 and V is TRBV3-1, with 10 nucleotides matching TRBD2. V shed 3 bases and J 3 bases; nucleotides not matched to a gene: 10. The length of the CDR3 is 17 residues. In germline, CDR1 is LGHDT, CDR2 YNNKEL (reference sequence). The CDR3 sequence is CASSHSSGGAVEETQYF. The CDR3 DNA follows: TGTGCCAGCAGCCATTCAAGCGGGGGGGCCGTAGAAGAGACCCAGTACTTC.

The table lists this clonotype with many counts. This chain connects TRBV5-1 to TRBJ2-2, with TRBD1 as a possible D gene (6 bases). Germline V lookup: CDR1 SGHRS, CDR2 YFSETQ. The CDR3 sequence is 15 residues long. The V and J ends lost 0 bases and 7 bases respectively, with 13 bases between them. Written as DNA, the CDR3 is TGCGCCAGCAGCTTGGGTGCAGGGGATGGCGGGGAGCTGTTTTTT. This codes for CASSLGAGDGGELFF. The full variable domain, its missing parts supplied by reference TRBV5-1 and TRBJ2-2, is KAGVTQTPRYLIKTRGQQVTLSCSPISGHRSVSWYQQTPGQGLQFLFEYFSETQRNKGNFPGRFSGRQFSNSRSEMNVSTLELGDSALYLCASSLGAGDGGELFFGEGSRLTVL.